The T cell receptor beta chain described here comes from a study of patients and donors after allogeneic stem cell transplantation. From the RT-PCR reads, TCRdb called clonotypes with MiXCR, one entry per CDR3 protein. The repertoire includes about 410,000 distinct CDR3 sequences, 16% of them detected once, and 7.2% sits in the top ten. The CDR3 is 15 residues long. Per germline, CDR1 KGHDR and CDR2 SFDVKD. V was pared by 3 bases and J by 4 bases, with 3 bases of the junction left unmatched. Sequencing used blood, either unsorted or a sorted T cell fraction (not recorded which). This rearrangement joins TRBV24-1 to TRBJ2-7; 12 positions agree with TRBD2. This clonotype originated in a human donor who was either an allogeneic HSCT recipient or a stem cell or donor lymphocyte infusion donor (not recorded which). It is not recorded whose cells these are; they may come from a transplant donor. The CDR3 reads CATSDLTSGRYEQYF. The CDR3 nucleotides are TGTGCCACCAGTGATCTGACTAGCGGGAGATACGAGCAGTACTTC.